These 30 T cell receptor beta chains originate from one sample sequenced in a study of blood T cell repertoires in COVID-19. Sequencing used immunoSEQ multiplex PCR; TCRdb keeps in-frame clones, though not all of them. This table has some 130,000 clones, 80% to 85% appearing once. Material: peripheral blood. The receptor source for this set is an older woman with active or convalescent COVID-19.

This clone was seen a single time. The J gene is TRBJ2-7, the V gene TRBV9; the match to TRBD1 covers 10 bases. The CDR3 is 15 residues long. Germline V gene lookup returns CDR1 SGDLS and CDR2 YYNGEE. With 4 bases clipped from V and 2 bases from J, the junction kept 6 bases outside the gene matches. CDR3 DNA: TGTGCCAGCAGCCCCACCGGGACAGGGGCCTACGAGCAGTACTTC. Amino acids: CASSPTGTGAYEQYF.

This chain links TRBV5-1 with TRBJ2-3; 9 bases match TRBD2. Trimming removed 0 bases from V and 2 bases from J; junction bases left unmatched: 4. The CDR3 has 16 amino acids. Germline V gene data show CDR1 as SGHRS and CDR2 as YFSETQ. CDR3 region: CASSLAAGGPTDTQYF. In DNA, the CDR3 is TGCGCCAGCAGCTTGGCTGCGGGGGGGCCCACAGATACGCAGTATTTT.

The CDR3 bases are TGTGCCACCAGGGGGACAGGGGCCTACAATGAGCAGTTCTTC. Translating it yields CATRGTGAYNEQFF. The chain couples TRBV24-1 to TRBJ2-1; 10 bases match TRBD1. The CDR3 contains 14 residues. Trimming at V came to 7 bases and at J to 2 bases, leaving 1 base not matched to a gene. The germline gives CDR1 KGHDR, CDR2 SFDVKD.

V is TRBV7-8 and J is TRBJ1-5; no clear D gene. The CDR3 contains 15 residues. With 0 bases removed from V and 3 bases from J, the gap between germline ends came to 9 bases. CDR1 is SGHVS and CDR2 is FQNEAQ in the germline V gene. CDR3 DNA: TGTGCCAGCAGCTTAGCGGCGGAGAACAATCAGCCCCAGCATTTT. Encoded protein: CASSLAAENNQPQHF.

The chain couples TRBV5-1 to TRBJ2-4; 7 bases line up with TRBD2. CDR1 and CDR2 from the germline V gene are SGHRS and YFSETQ. The ends lost 0 bases at V and 6 bases at J; junction bases unmatched: 12. The CDR3 contains 17 residues. The CDR3 DNA is TGCGCCAGCAGCTTGGGTATAGTAGCGGGCGCCCGAAACATTCAGTACTTC. It encodes CASSLGIVAGARNIQYF. The full variable domain, in which reference TRBV5-1 and TRBJ2-4 provide the parts outside the CDR3, is KAGVTQTPRYLIKTRGQQVTLSCSPISGHRSVSWYQQTPGQGLQFLFEYFSETQRNKGNFPGRFSGRQFSNSRSEMNVSTLELGDSALYLCASSLGIVAGARNIQYFGAGTRLSVL.

The chain carries TRBV11-3 and TRBJ2-2; D call uncertain. Germline CDR1 is SGHNT and CDR2 is YENEEA. Trimming took 3 bases from V and 5 from J, leaving 7 bases between them. The CDR3 runs to 13 residues. CDR3 residues: CASSFGLTGELFF. In nucleotides, the CDR3 is TGTGCCAGCAGCTTTGGTCTAACCGGGGAGCTGTTTTTT. Using reference TRBV11-3 and TRBJ2-2 for the parts outside the CDR3, the full variable domain is EAGVVQSPRYKIIEKKQPVAFWCNPISGHNTLYWYLQNLGQGPELLIRYENEEAVDDSQLPKDRFSAERLKGVDSTLKIQPAELGDSAVYLCASSFGLTGELFFGEGSRLTVL.

V and J are TRBV28 and TRBJ2-3, with D hard to call. This CDR3 has 11 amino acids. Between the trimmed V and J ends, which lost 7 bases and 5 bases, there was a span of 7 bases. Germline lookup yields CDR1 MDHEN and CDR2 SYDVKM. The CDR3 sequence: CASNSQDTQYF. Written as DNA, the CDR3 is TGTGCCAGCAATAGTCAAGATACGCAGTATTTT.

The genes are TRBV24-1 and TRBJ2-3; D is perhaps TRBD1 (6 bases). Deletions cut 7 bases from V and 2 bases from J, with 12 bases between. From germline, CDR1 is KGHDR and CDR2 SFDVKD. This CDR3 is 14 amino acids long. In DNA, the CDR3 is TGTGCCACCAGCCTTCAGGGGCCCACAGATACGCAGTATTTT. Translating it yields CATSLQGPTDTQYF.

This sequence joins TRBV18 and TRBJ2-7, with D possibly being TRBD2 (7 bases). CDR1 and CDR2 (germline): KGHSH, LQKENI. With 1 base removed from V and 6 bases from J, the gap between germline ends came to 13 bases. The CDR3 spans 14 residues. CDR3 loop: CASSPRGGGGEQYV. CDR3 in DNA: TGTGCCAGCTCACCACGTGGGGGGGGCGGCGAGCAGTACGTC.

The rearrangement uses TRBV18 and TRBJ2-7, with D unresolved. Trimming left V 0 bases short and J 3 bases short, with 6 bases between. CDR1 is KGHSH, CDR2 LQKENI, per germline. This CDR3 has 13 amino acids. The CDR3 coding sequence is TGTGCCAGCTCACCACCAGCCGGCTACGAGCAGTACGTC. As protein: CASSPPAGYEQYV.

The rearrangement links TRBV5-1 to TRBJ2-3, with 7 bases lining up with TRBD1. The CDR3 runs 16 residues. The germline V gene encodes CDR1 SGHRS and CDR2 YFSETQ. J gave up 3 bases and V 4 bases, and 11 bases lay outside the gene matches. The CDR3 DNA sequence: TGCGCCAGCAGCCCCGACAGGGAAAGGTTGACAGATACGCAGTATTTT. Its translation: CASSPDRERLTDTQYF.

CDR3 DNA sequence: TGTGCCAGTAGTCTACGACATACCGGGGATTCTGAAGCTTTCTTT. This gives the protein CASSLRHTGDSEAFF. The chain joins TRBV19 to TRBJ1-1; D is uncertain. The V end lost 5 bases, the J end lost 6 bases, and 19 bases lay between the germline ends. Germline lookup yields CDR1 LNHDA and CDR2 SQIVND (reference sequence). This CDR3 has 15 amino acids. The whole variable domain, remainder taken from reference TRBV19 and TRBJ1-1, is DGGITQSPKYLFRKEGQNVTLSCEQNLNHDAMYWYRQDPGQGLRLIYYSQIVNDFQKGDIAEGYSVSREKKESFPLTVTSAQKNPTAFYLCASSLRHTGDSEAFFGQGTRLTVV.

The chain couples TRBV14 to TRBJ2-5, with D perhaps matching TRBD2 (6 bases). CDR1 and CDR2 from the germline V gene are SGHDN and FVKESK. The germline V and J ends were trimmed by 5 bases and 2 bases, with 9 bases remaining between them. This CDR3 is 13 amino acids long. In DNA form, the CDR3 reads TGTGCCAGCAGCAGACTAGTACAAGAGACCCAGTACTTC. This translates into CASSRLVQETQYF.

The V and J genes are TRBV24-1 and TRBJ1-5, with D perhaps matching TRBD1 (5 bases). Trimming pared 6 bases from V and 6 bases from J, leaving 17 bases between. Germline V gene data show CDR1 as KGHDR and CDR2 as SFDVKD. The CDR3 consists of 15 residues. The CDR3 nucleotides read TGTGCCACCAGTCCGGGACCTCGGGGGTTTCAGCCCCAGCATTTT. This gives the protein CATSPGPRGFQPQHF.

This rearrangement joins TRBV9 to TRBJ1-2; 9 bases line up with TRBD1. The CDR3 covers 15 residues. Looked up from germline, CDR1 is SGDLS and CDR2 is YYNGEE. Trimming cost V 0 bases and J 5 bases; bases outside gene matches: 5. The DNA for the CDR3 is TGTGCCAGCAGCGTAGGTGGGACAGGGCTTTATGGCTACACCTTC. As protein: CASSVGGTGLYGYTF.

The gene calls are TRBV6-1 and TRBJ1-5, with no clear D. The CDR3 consists of 14 residues. Germline lookup yields CDR1 MNHNS and CDR2 SASEGT. V was shortened by 1 base and J by 3 bases, with 7 bases between the two germline ends. The CDR3 region is CASSEGALNQPQHF. The CDR3 DNA reads as TGTGCCAGCAGTGAAGGGGCACTCAATCAGCCCCAGCATTTT.

The chain combines TRBV4-1 with TRBJ1-3; no reliable D call. This CDR3 contains 22 residues. CDR1 and CDR2 (germline): MGHRA, YSYEKL. The germline V and J ends were trimmed by 0 bases and 0 bases, with 27 bases remaining between them. The CDR3 sequence is CASSQDRWPEKRSPLSGNTIYF. The CDR3 nucleotides are TGCGCCAGCAGCCAAGATCGATGGCCAGAGAAAAGGAGCCCACTCTCTGGAAACACCATATATTTT.

This sequence joins TRBV9 and TRBJ2-6; 8 positions agree with TRBD1. The germline V gene encodes CDR1 SGDLS and CDR2 YYNGEE. This CDR3 comprises 18 residues. V trimming: 2 bases; J trimming: 0 bases; junction bases outside the gene matches: 7. CDR3 nucleotides: TGTGCCAGCAGCGTCGGACAGGGCAGGTACTCTGGGGCCAACGTCCTGACTTTC. Translation gives CASSVGQGRYSGANVLTF.

The rearrangement joins TRBV29-1 to TRBJ2-5; D possibly corresponds to TRBD1 (5 bases). There are 12 residues in the CDR3. V gave up 3 bases and J gave up 3 bases, with 8 bases separating them. Germline CDR1 reads SQVTM; CDR2 reads ANQGSEA. In DNA form, the CDR3 reads TGCAGCGTTGAGATAGGGGAAGAGACCCAGTACTTC. It translates to CSVEIGEETQYF.

This clone came up once. The chain is built from TRBV7-2 and TRBJ1-2; 9 bases agree with TRBD1. Losses at the gene ends were 4 bases for V and 8 bases for J; bases not matched to a gene: 8. The CDR3 is made up of 14 amino acids. In germline, CDR1 is SGHTA, CDR2 FQGNSA. The CDR3 bases are TGTGCCAGCAGCTCCGGGACAGGGCCTAAAGGCTACACCTTC. It yields the protein CASSSGTGPKGYTF. The full variable domain, with the rest looked up from reference TRBV7-2 and TRBJ1-2, is GAGVSQSPSNKVTEKGKDVELRCDPISGHTALYWYRQSLGQGLEFLIYFQGNSAPDKSGLPSDRFSAERTGGSVSTLTIQRTQQEDSAVYLCASSSGTGPKGYTFGSGTRLTVV.

V and J are TRBV5-1 and TRBJ2-2, with D possibly being TRBD2 (5 bases). Trimming left V 3 bases short and J 5 bases short, with 14 bases between. This CDR3 has 15 residues. Germline CDR1 SGHRS, CDR2 YFSETQ. The DNA for the CDR3 is TGCGCCAGCAGCTCCCTTGAGGGAGAGACCGGGGAGCTGTTTTTT. Its translation: CASSSLEGETGELFF.

The V gene is TRBV29-1, the J gene TRBJ1-3, with a tentative D call TRBD1 (6 bases). V lost 4 bases, J lost 3 bases, and 16 bases lay in between. Germline V gene lookup returns CDR1 SQVTM and CDR2 ANQGSEA. The CDR3 length is 15 residues. The CDR3 nucleotides read TGCAGCGTTGTAGGGGACAACATCTGTGGAAACACCATATATTTT. Translating it yields CSVVGDNICGNTIYF.

This chain uses TRBV6-5 with TRBJ2-2, with TRBD2 as a possible D gene (6 bases). Germline assignment: CDR1 MNHEY and CDR2 SVGAGI. This CDR3 has 15 amino acids. V lost 2 bases and J 2 bases, leaving 9 bases between the germline ends. In DNA form, the CDR3 reads TGTGCCAGCAGTTACCTCGGGGGAAACACCGGGGAGCTGTTTTTT. This gives the protein CASSYLGGNTGELFF.

The rearrangement links TRBV11-2 to TRBJ2-7, with D unclear. This CDR3 comprises 15 residues. Germline values: CDR1 SGHAT, CDR2 FQNNGV. Trimming removed 0 bases at V and 4 bases at J, with 13 bases between. The CDR3 spells CASSLEPPPVYEQYF. The CDR3 DNA sequence: TGTGCCAGCAGCTTAGAACCCCCGCCGGTTTACGAGCAGTACTTC.

This chain connects TRBV5-1 to TRBJ1-1; D is possibly TRBD1 (6 bases). The V gene's germline CDR1 is SGHRS and CDR2 YFSETQ. Trimming took 4 bases from V and 5 from J, leaving 15 bases between them. There are 14 residues in the CDR3. In DNA form, the CDR3 reads TGCGCCAGCAGCCAGGGGCAGGGAAGGACTGAAGCTTTCTTT. Its translation is CASSQGQGRTEAFF.

This clone has just one count. The V gene is TRBV6-5, the J gene TRBJ1-3, with D unresolved. The CDR3 covers 15 residues. Germline assignment: CDR1 MNHEY and CDR2 SVGAGI. Trimming cost V 0 bases and J 2 bases, with 8 bases left between them. This CDR3 is CASSYSKEAGNTIYF. The CDR3 bases are TGTGCCAGCAGTTACTCTAAGGAGGCTGGAAACACCATATATTTT.

The V gene is TRBV7-2, the J gene TRBJ1-6; D not certain. Germline V gene data show CDR1 as SGHTA and CDR2 as FQGNSA. The CDR3 is 15 amino acids. V was trimmed by 1 base and J by 14 bases, leaving 18 bases between them. The CDR3 spells CASSLGPSHALTLHF. The CDR3 nucleotides are TGTGCCAGCAGCTTAGGTCCGAGCCATGCGCTAACCCTCCACTTT.

CDR3 in amino acids: CASRFRGNNQPQHF. CDR3 in DNA: TGTGCCAGCAGGTTCAGGGGAAACAATCAGCCCCAGCATTTT. This chain joins TRBV6-5 and TRBJ1-5; weak D call: TRBD1 (6 bases). The V gene lost 6 bases and the J gene lost 3 bases, with 12 bases spanning the gap. The CDR3 has 14 amino acids. CDR1 MNHEY and CDR2 SVGAGI come from the germline V gene.

This chain uses TRBV9 with TRBJ1-2; D unresolved. Between the trimmed V and J ends, which lost 4 bases and 8 bases, there was a span of 18 bases. In germline, CDR1 is SGDLS, CDR2 YYNGEE. This CDR3 comprises 14 residues. CDR3 protein: CASSPTGSHGGYTF. For the CDR3, the DNA is TGTGCCAGCAGCCCGACCGGGAGTCACGGCGGCTACACCTTC.

The genes are TRBV29-1 and TRBJ1-4; TRBD1 matches at 7 bases. CDR1 is SQVTM and CDR2 is ANQGSEA in the germline V gene. Trimming cost V 7 bases and J 5 bases; bases outside gene matches: 4. The CDR3 runs to 12 residues. The CDR3, as DNA: TGCAGCGCCCTGACAGGGAATGAAAAACTGTTTTTT. Amino acid sequence: CSALTGNEKLFF.